The rows below give T cell receptor beta chains drawn from one sample of a study of blood T cells in healthy people across ages. TCRdb fed the 5' RACE reads into MiXCR, producing one record per CDR3 protein. The data hold approximately 800,000 distinct CDR3 sequences, with just under 25% observed a single time. These data were likewise used in another study, on T cells of mothers and their children.

Input material: blood. Receptors were obtained from a boy younger than 18 in good health. CDR3s include the opening cysteine and the closing phenylalanine or tryptophan. D genes are given only for firm matches. For some rows the clone size is stated as once, few or many, or as a class when expanded; others skip it.

v_gene	j_gene	d_gene	abundance	CDR3aa	CDR3nt
TRBV7-2	TRBJ2-3	.	.	CASSLVPHTTDTQYF	TGTGCCAGCAGCTTAGTCCCGCACACAACAGATACGCAGTATTTT
TRBV20-1	TRBJ2-5	TRBD2	many	CSARGLVRQETQYF	TGCAGTGCTAGGGGACTAGTCCGCCAAGAGACCCAGTACTTC
TRBV6-2/TRBV6-3	TRBJ1-2	TRBD1	.	CASSYGGATGDVRYTF	TGTGCCAGCAGTTACGGAGGGGCGACAGGGGATGTTCGCTACACCTTC
TRBV30	TRBJ2-6	.	.	CAWRLASSGANVLTF	TGTGCCTGGAGGTTGGCGAGCTCTGGGGCCAACGTCCTGACTTTC
TRBV5-1	TRBJ2-5	.	.	CASSPSQGWKYQETQYF	TGCGCCAGCAGCCCTTCCCAGGGGTGGAAGTACCAAGAGACCCAGTACTTC
TRBV12-3/TRBV12-4	TRBJ2-7	.	few	CASSPRGGDRSYEQYF	TGTGCCAGCAGCCCCCGCGGGGGAGACAGGTCCTACGAGCAGTACTTC
TRBV29-1	TRBJ1-1	.	.	CSVEEGMNTEAFF	TGCAGCGTTGAAGAGGGCATGAACACTGAAGCTTTCTTT
TRBV11-2	TRBJ2-5	.	few	CASRRAGRGPQETQYF	TGTGCCAGCAGGCGGGCGGGGCGGGGGCCGCAAGAGACCCAGTACTTC
TRBV6-2/TRBV6-3	TRBJ2-5	.	.	CASSYWVGETQYF	TGTGCCAGCAGTTACTGGGTCGGAGAGACCCAGTACTTC
TRBV9	TRBJ1-2	.	many	CASSGQQAYGYTF	TGTGCCAGCAGCGGACAACAGGCATACGGCTACACCTTC
TRBV7-3	TRBJ2-1	.	.	CASSLIVGQGNDEQFF	TGTGCCAGCAGCTTAATAGTGGGGCAGGGCAATGATGAGCAGTTCTTC
TRBV29-1	TRBJ1-1	.	.	CSVGGTLGTEAFF	TGCAGCGTTGGCGGGACTCTCGGGACTGAAGCTTTCTTT
TRBV27	TRBJ2-1	.	.	CASSSAQDEQFF	TGTGCCAGCAGTTCAGCTCAGGATGAGCAGTTCTTC
TRBV9	TRBJ1-3	.	.	CASKGAGNTIYF	TGTGCCAGCAAGGGCGCTGGAAACACCATATATTTT
TRBV30	TRBJ2-4	TRBD1	.	CAWATGQTKAKNIQYF	TGTGCCTGGGCCACGGGACAGACGAAAGCCAAAAACATTCAGTACTTC
TRBV7-2	TRBJ2-2	TRBD1	.	CASSPRRRQGITGELFF	TGTGCCAGCAGCCCCCGTCGCAGACAGGGCATCACCGGGGAGCTGTTTTTT
TRBV3-1	TRBJ1-2	TRBD1	few	CASSQISPPAGGHGYTF	TGTGCCAGCAGCCAAATATCCCCTCCCGCAGGGGGCCATGGCTACACCTTC
TRBV29-1	TRBJ2-3	TRBD1	many	CSVQSTGAADTQYF	TGCAGCGTCCAAAGCACAGGGGCGGCAGATACGCAGTATTTT
TRBV5-1	TRBJ2-1	.	.	CASSFSAGKGNEQFF	TGCGCCAGCAGCTTCTCGGCAGGGAAGGGCAATGAGCAGTTCTTC
TRBV12-3/TRBV12-4	TRBJ2-2	.	.	CASRVGTTGELFF	TGTGCCAGCAGGGTCGGGACTACCGGGGAGCTGTTTTTT
TRBV20-1	TRBJ2-5	TRBD1	.	CSAKGQGETQYF	TGCAGTGCAAAGGGACAGGGGGAGACCCAGTACTTC
TRBV7-6	TRBJ2-7	.	.	CASSPGVATYEQYF	TGTGCCAGCAGCCCGGGGGTGGCTACCTACGAGCAGTACTTC
TRBV29-1	TRBJ2-7	TRBD2	.	CSARLAGDSYEQYF	TGCAGCGCGCGATTAGCGGGGGATTCCTACGAGCAGTACTTC
TRBV28	TRBJ1-1	TRBD1	few	CASSLGQGWGKGTEAFF	TGTGCCAGCAGCTTGGGACAGGGATGGGGAAAGGGCACTGAAGCTTTCTTT
TRBV25-1	TRBJ2-1	.	.	CASSEFGLDSYNEQFF	TGTGCCAGCAGTGAATTCGGCCTAGACTCCTACAATGAGCAGTTCTTC
TRBV7-9	TRBJ2-3	TRBD2	few	CASSLGGGAPDTQYF	TGTGCCAGCAGCTTAGGCGGGGGGGCCCCAGATACGCAGTATTTT
TRBV7-2	TRBJ1-2	TRBD1	few	CASSSYGQGRSYTF	TGTGCCAGCAGCTCCTACGGACAGGGCAGGAGCTACACCTTC
TRBV7-2	TRBJ2-7	TRBD2	few	CASNRGGGPYEQYF	TGTGCCAGCAACCGGGGGGGAGGGCCCTACGAGCAGTACTTC
TRBV11-2	TRBJ2-5	TRBD1	few	CASSPDRDRRYQETQYF	TGTGCCAGCAGCCCGGACCGGGACAGGCGATATCAAGAGACCCAGTACTTC
TRBV7-2	TRBJ1-1	TRBD1	few	CASSMYGTADNTEAFF	TGTGCCAGCAGCATGTACGGGACAGCGGATAACACTGAAGCTTTCTTT
TRBV5-1	TRBJ1-1	TRBD1	many	CASSSGDRRPNTEAFF	TGCGCCAGCAGCTCTGGGGACAGAAGACCGAACACTGAAGCTTTCTTT
TRBV12-3/TRBV12-4	TRBJ2-1	TRBD2	few	CASSQRGPDNEQFF	TGTGCCAGCAGCCAGCGGGGACCCGACAATGAGCAGTTCTTC
TRBV29-1	TRBJ2-1	.	.	CSVDTPESSYNGQFF	TGCAGCGTTGATACTCCAGAAAGCTCCTACAATGGGCAGTTCTTC
TRBV28	TRBJ2-7	.	few	CASSTPQGGEQYF	TGTGCCAGCAGCACGCCTCAGGGTGGCGAGCAGTACTTC
TRBV2	TRBJ1-5	.	.	CASSPVQSNQPQHF	TGTGCCAGCAGCCCGGTACAAAGCAATCAGCCCCAGCATTTT
TRBV20-1	TRBJ1-4	.	.	CSALRQGNEKLFF	TGCAGTGCCCTGAGGCAGGGCAATGAAAAACTGTTTTTT
TRBV18	TRBJ2-7	.	many	CASSPGTSSYEQYF	TGTGCCAGCAGTCCCGGGACCTCCTCCTACGAGCAGTACTTC
TRBV6-1	TRBJ1-5	TRBD1	.	CASSQTGEGSNQPQHF	TGTGCCAGCAGTCAAACAGGGGAGGGTAGCAATCAGCCCCAGCATTTT